The 5 T cell receptor beta chains reported below all come from one sample, sequenced in a study of early T cells in non-severe SARS-CoV-2 infection. TCRdb re-analysed the 5' RACE reads in MiXCR, keeping a single row per CDR3 protein. The top ten hold roughly 3.1% of the sample, which has tens of thousands of distinct CDR3 sequences, 9.5% to 15% seen once. The sample was whole blood. The receptors were sampled from an adult who was a healthcare worker with PCR-confirmed SARS-CoV-2 infection or an uninfected control (not recorded which).

The chain combines TRBV5-1 with TRBJ2-3; perhaps TRBD1 as D (5 bases). This CDR3 contains 12 residues. V lost 0 bases and J 10 bases, leaving 9 bases between the germline ends. CDR1 is SGHRS and CDR2 is YFSETQ in the germline V gene. The CDR3 sequence: CASSLVPGPQYF. DNA of the CDR3: TGCGCCAGCAGCTTGGTCCCAGGGCCGCAGTATTTT.

This clonotype was found a few times. The V gene is TRBV29-1, the J gene TRBJ2-1; D not certain. Per germline, CDR1 SQVTM and CDR2 ANQGSEA. The CDR3 is made up of 11 amino acids. V was trimmed by 4 bases and J by 5 bases, leaving 6 bases between them. The CDR3 DNA sequence: TGCAGCGTTGCCTATAACAATGAGCAGTTCTTC. Encoded protein: CSVAYNNEQFF.

The CDR3 DNA reads TGCAGTGCTAAGGGACTAGCGAGCACCTACAATGAGCAGTTCTTC. Its protein is CSAKGLASTYNEQFF. The V call is TRBV20-1, the J call TRBJ2-1; 10 bases match TRBD2. The V and J ends lost 4 bases and 2 bases, in that order; junction bases with no gene match: 5. Per the germline V gene, CDR1 is DFQATT and CDR2 is SNEGSKA (reference sequence). The CDR3 covers 15 residues.

This clonotype occurred a few times. V is TRBV29-1 and J is TRBJ2-7, with TRBD2 as a possible D gene (5 bases). CDR3 length: 12 residues. V dropped 6 bases and J dropped 0 bases, with 9 bases sitting between them. The germline V gene has CDR1 SQVTM and CDR2 ANQGSEA. The CDR3 loop reads CSVGLTSYEQYF. DNA for the CDR3: TGCAGCGTAGGACTGACCTCCTACGAGCAGTACTTC.

This clonotype showed up many times. This chain links TRBV9 with TRBJ2-7; possible D gene TRBD2, 5 bases. From germline, CDR1 is SGDLS and CDR2 YYNGEE. V was clipped by 0 bases and J by 3 bases, with 10 bases between them. This CDR3 region has 14 residues. CDR3 in DNA: TGTGCCAGCAGCGTAGGTGGAGCGGTCTACGAGCAGTACTTC. It translates to CASSVGGAVYEQYF. Drawing the rest from reference TRBV9 and TRBJ2-7, the complete variable domain is DSGVTQTPKHLITATGQRVTLRCSPRSGDLSVYWYQQSLDQGLQFLIQYYNGEERAKGNILERFSAQQFPDLHSELNLSSLELGDSALYFCASSVGGAVYEQYFGPGTRLTVT.